The rows below give T cell receptor beta chains drawn from one sample of a study of T-cell memory formation after mild COVID-19. TCRdb redid the calling of the 5' RACE reads with MiXCR, one entry per CDR3 protein. The table records fewer than 200,000 distinct CDR3 sequences, 20% to 25% of them present only once. Sequencing was carried out using PBMCs or a T cell subset sorted from them (not recorded which). The receptors come from an adult woman who had mild COVID-19 (a few samples of this study predate the infection). Cell type and time point are not known. Each CDR3 is given with its conserved first and last residue. A D gene is named only where the DNA matches it firmly. Some rows have no size entry. The others give once, few or many, or a class for an expanded clone.

TGTGCCAGTAGTCCCGGGACAATTTACGAGCAGTACTTC	CASSPGTIYEQYF	TRBV19	NA	TRBJ2-7	NA
TGTGCCAGTAGTATGCAGGGCTCTGGAAACACCAAATATTTT	CASSMQGSGNTKYF	TRBV19	NA	TRBJ1-3	NA
TGTGCCAGCAGCTCCCCGGACAGGGGCACCTACGAGCAGTACTTC	CASSSPDRGTYEQYF	TRBV7-9	TRBD1	TRBJ2-7	few
TGTGCCAGCAGCCAAACAGAGGCCAACGTCCTGACTTTC	CASSQTEANVLTF	TRBV3-1	NA	TRBJ2-6	NA
TGTGCCAGCAGCCAAGTTAGGACCGGTATTAATGAGCAGTTCTTC	CASSQVRTGINEQFF	TRBV3-1	NA	TRBJ2-1	few
TGTGCCGTCAAAACAGGGACCGGTGAGACCCAGTACTTC	CAVKTGTGETQYF	TRBV27	NA	TRBJ2-5	NA
TGTGCCAGCAGTGCTGGGACAGGGGGAAACACTGAAGCTTTCTTT	CASSAGTGGNTEAFF	TRBV27	TRBD1	TRBJ1-1	once
TGTGCCAGCCGGGACGGGGGCTACGAGCAGTACTTC	CASRDGGYEQYF	TRBV7-8	NA	TRBJ2-7	NA
TGTGCCAGCAGCCAAGGAACGGGAGAGGGCACAGATACGCAGTATTTT	CASSQGTGEGTDTQYF	TRBV4-2	NA	TRBJ2-3	once
TGTGCCAGCAGCCTGGGACAAGACTACAATCAGCCCCAGCATTTT	CASSLGQDYNQPQHF	TRBV7-8	NA	TRBJ1-5	NA
TGTGCCAGCAGTCTGGGCTTTGTAACAGGGGATTTCGGTTCACCCCTCCACTTT	CASSLGFVTGDFGSPLHF	TRBV12-3/TRBV12-4	TRBD1	TRBJ1-6	NA
TGTGCCAGCAGTTTATTCGGTCAGGGTGTTCGGGATGAGCAGTTCTTC	CASSLFGQGVRDEQFF	TRBV27	NA	TRBJ2-1	few
TGTGCCAGCAGTGAAAAGGGTTTCTCACCGGGCACTGAAGCTTTCTTT	CASSEKGFSPGTEAFF	TRBV6-1	NA	TRBJ1-1	NA
TGTGCCAGCAGTTACGAGGCAGGGAATGGCTACACCTTC	CASSYEAGNGYTF	TRBV6-5	NA	TRBJ1-2	NA
TGTGCCAGCAGTAACCGGGACAGACCTATGAACACTGAAGCTTTCTTT	CASSNRDRPMNTEAFF	TRBV25-1	TRBD1	TRBJ1-1	NA
TGTGCCAGCAGCCCCGGGACAGAAACGTTCTACGAGCAGTACTTC	CASSPGTETFYEQYF	TRBV7-6	TRBD1	TRBJ2-7	few
TGTGCCAGCAGCTACCCTCGAGGGGGTGACTACGAGCAGTACTTC	CASSYPRGGDYEQYF	TRBV7-9	NA	TRBJ2-7	few
TGTGCCAGCAGCTTAGTCGGACTAGCGGGAGGCTGGAACGAGCAGTACTTC	CASSLVGLAGGWNEQYF	TRBV7-2	TRBD2	TRBJ2-7	NA
TGTGCCAGCAGTTCATACGTTCGCGGGGGGAACTACAATGAGCAGTTCTTC	CASSSYVRGGNYNEQFF	TRBV12-3/TRBV12-4	TRBD2	TRBJ2-1	NA
TGTGCCAGCAGCCCATCGACTGGATTTCAGTTCTTC	CASSPSTGFQFF	TRBV5-6	NA	TRBJ2-1	NA
TGTGCCAGCAGTTCGGGACAGGGAGTGTTGGGCACTGAAGCTTTCTTT	CASSSGQGVLGTEAFF	TRBV7-6	TRBD1	TRBJ1-1	many
TGTGCCAGCAGTTACTGGGGGTTCACTGAAGCTTTCTTT	CASSYWGFTEAFF	TRBV6-2/TRBV6-3	NA	TRBJ1-1	few
TGTGCCAGCAGCGTGGAGGGACAGTCGGCGGAGCCCCAGCATTTT	CASSVEGQSAEPQHF	TRBV9	TRBD1	TRBJ1-5	NA
TGCGCCAGCAGCCAAGATATGGAGCGGGAGGGCCGAGGAGAGACCCAGTACTTC	CASSQDMEREGRGETQYF	TRBV4-3	TRBD2	TRBJ2-5	NA
TGTGCCAGCAGGGAGGATAGCACAGATACGCAGTATTTT	CASREDSTDTQYF	TRBV7-3	NA	TRBJ2-3	few
TGCGCCAGCAGCCAAGGTGACAGCTACAATGAGCAGTTCTTC	CASSQGDSYNEQFF	TRBV4-1	NA	TRBJ2-1	NA
TGTGCCAGCAGCGTAGGGTCCACCGGGGAGCTGTTTTTT	CASSVGSTGELFF	TRBV9	NA	TRBJ2-2	NA
TGCGCCAGCAGGCGGAGCGACACTGAAGCTTTCTTT	CASRRSDTEAFF	TRBV5-1	NA	TRBJ1-1	NA
TGTGCCAGCAGCTTAGCCAGGGGCCTCTCCTACGAGCAGTACTTC	CASSLARGLSYEQYF	TRBV7-6	NA	TRBJ2-7	few
TGTGCCAGCAGTCCCGAGAGGGCGAACACTGAAGCTTTCTTT	CASSPERANTEAFF	TRBV12-3/TRBV12-4	NA	TRBJ1-1	NA
TGTGCCAGCAGTTACAATCCGGCGGGACCGTGGTACTTC	CASSYNPAGPWYF	TRBV12-3/TRBV12-4	NA	TRBJ2-7	few
TGCGCCAGCAGCCCCTGGGGTCGGGACACTGAAGCTTTCTTT	CASSPWGRDTEAFF	TRBV4-3	NA	TRBJ1-1	few
TGTGCCAGCAGCACTCTTGGGGACACCATTATCTCCTACAATGAGCAGTTCTTC	CASSTLGDTIISYNEQFF	TRBV9	NA	TRBJ2-1	NA
TGTGCCAGCAGCTACCGGGACTTTACCTACGAGCAGTACTTC	CASSYRDFTYEQYF	TRBV6-1	NA	TRBJ2-7	few
TGTGCCAGCAGCTTACACACGTCCCCCTACGAGCAGTACTTC	CASSLHTSPYEQYF	TRBV7-8	NA	TRBJ2-7	NA
TGCAGTGCTAGGGTGACAGAACCCTATGGCTACACCTTC	CSARVTEPYGYTF	TRBV20-1	NA	TRBJ1-2	NA
TGTGCCAGCAGTTACGTCGGGGGGAGGGACTACGAGCAGTACTTC	CASSYVGGRDYEQYF	TRBV6-6	TRBD2	TRBJ2-7	few
TGTGCCAGCAGCCAAGGTGGTACCCCCGGCTACACCTTC	CASSQGGTPGYTF	TRBV4-2	NA	TRBJ1-2	NA
TGTGCCAGCTCACCTGCAAGGGACGGACTATACGAGCAGTACTTC	CASSPARDGLYEQYF	TRBV18	NA	TRBJ2-7	few
TGCAGCGTTGAGGGACTAGAATTCAATGAGCAGTTCTTC	CSVEGLEFNEQFF	TRBV29-1	TRBD2	TRBJ2-1	NA
TGTGCCAGCAGCTTGTGGGACACCCATCAGCCCCAGCATTTT	CASSLWDTHQPQHF	TRBV5-5	NA	TRBJ1-5	NA
TGTGCCAGCAGCTTCCCCTCTGGAGGGGGGGAACAAGATACGCAGTATTTT	CASSFPSGGGEQDTQYF	TRBV5-6	NA	TRBJ2-3	few
TGTGCCAGCAGTTTATGGGGCTTGAGGACAGGGCTTTGTGAGCAGTTCTTC	CASSLWGLRTGLCEQFF	TRBV6-2/TRBV6-3	TRBD1	TRBJ2-1	NA